Listed here are 10 T cell receptor beta chains from one sample, sequenced in a study of shared clonotypes between healthy human individuals. Only in-frame clones appear in the TCRdb table, and some are missing; sequencing was by immunoSEQ multiplex PCR. This repertoire shows hundreds of thousands of clones, 90% to 96% found once; its top ten account for about 0.064%. Source material: naive CD4+ T cells sorted from blood. Subset meaning: CD45RA+ positively selected. The receptor set was obtained from a woman aged 25 to 39 in good health.

The chain has TRBV28 and TRBJ1-5; D unclear. Per germline, CDR1 MDHEN and CDR2 SYDVKM. V lost 5 bases and J 0 bases, leaving 8 bases between the germline ends. There are 14 residues in the CDR3. CDR3 bases: TGTGCCAGCAGTCTAGACCTTAGCAATCAGCCCCAGCATTTT. This translates into CASSLDLSNQPQHF.

The chain couples TRBV27 to TRBJ2-7; 7 bases align to TRBD1. Per germline, CDR1 MNHEY and CDR2 SMNVEV (reference sequence). After removal of 4 bases from V and 3 bases from J, the junction contained 9 bases not matched to a gene. The CDR3 extends over 15 amino acids. The DNA for the CDR3 is TGTGCCAGCAGTTCAACAGGGGCCCACCACTACGAGCAGTACTTC. The encoded protein is CASSSTGAHHYEQYF.

The chain uses TRBV7-2 and TRBJ2-7; weak D call: TRBD2 (6 bases). The CDR3 spans 13 residues. V lost 2 bases and J lost 4, with 9 bases in between. Germline assignment: CDR1 SGHTA and CDR2 FQGNSA. Here the CDR3 DNA reads TGTGCCAGCAGCTTAATGGGGAGGTACGAGCAGTACTTC. Its translation: CASSLMGRYEQYF.

The CDR3 coding sequence is TGTGCCAGCAGCTTGGGACTAGCGGGTTACGAGCAGTACTTC. As protein: CASSLGLAGYEQYF. The chain uses TRBV7-8 and TRBJ2-7; 12 nucleotides match TRBD2. This CDR3 is built from 14 residues. The germline CDR1 and CDR2 sequences are SGHVS and FQNEAQ. V gave up 3 bases and J gave up 4 bases; unmatched junction bases: 1.

This sequence joins TRBV7-4 and TRBJ2-7, with no clear D. V lost 5 bases, J lost 2 bases, and 10 bases lay in between. This CDR3 contains 13 residues. In germline, CDR1 is SGHVT, CDR2 SQSDAQ. This chain's CDR3 is CASSPYETYEQYF. The CDR3 DNA reads as TGTGCCAGCAGCCCATATGAGACCTACGAGCAGTACTTC.

This rearrangement joins TRBV7-9 to TRBJ2-3, with D perhaps matching TRBD1 (6 bases). Germline-derived CDR1 and CDR2 are SEHNR and FQNEAQ (reference sequence). The CDR3 contains 15 residues. Between the trimmed V and J ends, which lost 2 bases and 0 bases, there was a span of 9 bases. In nucleotides, the CDR3 is TGTGCCAGCAGCTTATACCAGGGGAGCACAGATACGCAGTATTTT. Translating gives CASSLYQGSTDTQYF.

This chain links TRBV9 with TRBJ2-2; 7 bases align to TRBD1. CDR1 and CDR2 from the germline V gene are SGDLS and YYNGEE. Trimming cost V 0 bases and J 4 bases; bases outside gene matches: 6. CDR3 length equals 16 residues. CDR3 coding DNA: TGTGCCAGCAGCGTAGATAGGGGGCAGGGCACCGGGGAGCTGTTTTTT. This encodes CASSVDRGQGTGELFF.

V gene TRBV29-1 combines with J gene TRBJ2-3; TRBD1 matches at 11 bases. V trimming: 3 bases; J trimming: 3 bases; junction bases outside the gene matches: 5. The CDR3 extends over 15 amino acids. CDR1 SQVTM and CDR2 ANQGSEA come from the germline V gene. The CDR3 DNA follows: TGCAGCGTTGAGCTCCGGGACAGGGGGACAGATACGCAGTATTTT. Its translation is CSVELRDRGTDTQYF.

This clone was observed once. This chain links TRBV28 with TRBJ1-1; TRBD1 matches at 7 bases. Germline V gene lookup returns CDR1 MDHEN and CDR2 SYDVKM. This CDR3 region has 13 residues. V trimming: 5 bases; J trimming: 5 bases; junction bases outside the gene matches: 5. This CDR3 is CASSRQGGTEAFF. The CDR3 coding sequence is TGTGCCAGCAGTCGACAGGGAGGGACTGAAGCTTTCTTT.

The J gene is TRBJ2-7, the V gene TRBV7-2; D is uncertain. The CDR3 totals 14 residues. The germline CDR1 and CDR2 sequences are SGHTA and FQGNSA. Trimming took off 5 bases at V and 5 bases at J, with 16 bases between the two ends. The CDR3 sequence is CASSPGYVVDEQYF. The CDR3 coding sequence is TGTGCCAGCAGCCCCGGATATGTCGTCGACGAGCAGTACTTC.